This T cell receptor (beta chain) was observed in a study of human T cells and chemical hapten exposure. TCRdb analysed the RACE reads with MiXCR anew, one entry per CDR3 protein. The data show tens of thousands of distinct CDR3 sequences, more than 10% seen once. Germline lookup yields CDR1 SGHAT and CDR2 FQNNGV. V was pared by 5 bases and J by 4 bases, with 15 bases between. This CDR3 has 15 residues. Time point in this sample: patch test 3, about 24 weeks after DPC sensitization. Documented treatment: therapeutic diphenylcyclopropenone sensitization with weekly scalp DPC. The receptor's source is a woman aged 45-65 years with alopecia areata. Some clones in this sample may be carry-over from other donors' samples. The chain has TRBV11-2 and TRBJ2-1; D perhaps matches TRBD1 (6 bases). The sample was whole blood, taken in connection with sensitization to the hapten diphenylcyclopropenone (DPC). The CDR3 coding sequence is TGTGCCAGCAGCCGAGCAGGGGCCACGTACAATGAGCAGTTCTTC. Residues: CASSRAGATYNEQFF.